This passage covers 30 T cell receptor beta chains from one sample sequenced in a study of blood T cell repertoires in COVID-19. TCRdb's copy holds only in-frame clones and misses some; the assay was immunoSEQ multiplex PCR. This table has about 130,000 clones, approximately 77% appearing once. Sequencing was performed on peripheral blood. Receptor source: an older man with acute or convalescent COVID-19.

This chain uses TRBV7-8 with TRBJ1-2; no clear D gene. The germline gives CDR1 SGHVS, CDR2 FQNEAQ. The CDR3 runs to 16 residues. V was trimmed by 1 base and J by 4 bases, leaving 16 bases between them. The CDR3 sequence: CASSLESGGTSYGYTF. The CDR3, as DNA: TGTGCCAGCAGCTTAGAGTCAGGAGGTACGAGCTATGGCTACACCTTC.

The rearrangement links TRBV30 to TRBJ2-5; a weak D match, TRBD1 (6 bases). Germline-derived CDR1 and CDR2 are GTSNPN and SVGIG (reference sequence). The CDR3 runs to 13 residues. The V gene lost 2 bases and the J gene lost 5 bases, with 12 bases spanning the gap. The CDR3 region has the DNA TGTGCCTGGAGTCAGGGGATCGGGGAGACCCAGTACTTC. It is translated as CAWSQGIGETQYF.

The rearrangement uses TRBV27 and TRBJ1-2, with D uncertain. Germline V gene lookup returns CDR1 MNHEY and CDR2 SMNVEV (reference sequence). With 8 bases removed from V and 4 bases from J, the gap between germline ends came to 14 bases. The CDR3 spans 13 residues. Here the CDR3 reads CASWTGSGYGYTF. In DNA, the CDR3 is TGTGCCAGCTGGACCGGTAGCGGCTATGGCTACACCTTC.

Here the CDR3 DNA reads TGTGCCATCAGTGAAGGTCGGGACTCAGATACGCAGTATTTT. Translating it yields CAISEGRDSDTQYF. The chain employs TRBV10-3 and TRBJ2-3; a possible D gene is TRBD2 (6 bases). The CDR3 extends over 14 amino acids. Germline CDR1 reads ENHRY; CDR2 reads SYGVKD. Deletions cut 3 bases from V and 4 bases from J, with 11 bases between.

CDR3 region: CASSTSAGTGYNEQFF. The CDR3 DNA reads as TGTGCCAGCAGCACTTCAGCTGGGACAGGGTACAATGAGCAGTTCTTC. The V gene is TRBV3-1 (or the pseudogene TRBV3-2), the J gene TRBJ2-1, with 9 bases aligning to TRBD1. This CDR3 region has 16 residues. The V gene end was trimmed by 5 bases and the J gene end by 4 bases; junction bases not matched to a gene: 9. CDR1 is LGHDT, CDR2 YNNKEL, per germline (reference sequence).

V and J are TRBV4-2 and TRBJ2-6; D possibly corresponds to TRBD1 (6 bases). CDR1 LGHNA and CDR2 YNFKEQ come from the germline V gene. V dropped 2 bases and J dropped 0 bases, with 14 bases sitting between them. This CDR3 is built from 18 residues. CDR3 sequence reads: CASSQSAGAISGANVLTF. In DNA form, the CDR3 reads TGTGCCAGCAGCCAATCCGCAGGGGCGATCTCTGGGGCCAACGTCCTGACTTTC.

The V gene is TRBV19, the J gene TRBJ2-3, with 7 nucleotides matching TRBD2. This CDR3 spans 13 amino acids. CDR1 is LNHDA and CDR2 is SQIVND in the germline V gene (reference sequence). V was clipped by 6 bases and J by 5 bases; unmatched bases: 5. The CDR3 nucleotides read TGTGCCAGTAGACTAGCGAGTTTAGATACGCAGTATTTT. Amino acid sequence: CASRLASLDTQYF.

The CDR3 protein is CATSQGFGYTF. The CDR3 DNA reads as TGTGCCACTTCCCAGGGATTTGGCTACACCTTC. The rearrangement uses TRBV28 and TRBJ1-2; D perhaps matches TRBD1 (5 bases). There are 11 residues in the CDR3. Between the trimmed V and J ends, which lost 10 bases and 7 bases, there was a span of 13 bases. Looked up from germline, CDR1 is MDHEN and CDR2 is SYDVKM.

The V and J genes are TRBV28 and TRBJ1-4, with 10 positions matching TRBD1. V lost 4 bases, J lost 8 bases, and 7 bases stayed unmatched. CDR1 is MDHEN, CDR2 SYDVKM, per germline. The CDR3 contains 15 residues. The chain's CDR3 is CASSWGQGSMEKLFF. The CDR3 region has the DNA TGTGCCAGCAGTTGGGGACAGGGGTCTATGGAAAAACTGTTTTTT. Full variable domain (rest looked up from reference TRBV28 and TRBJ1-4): DVKVTQSSRYLVKRTGEKVFLECVQDMDHENMFWYRQDPGLGLRLIYFSYDVKMKEKGDIPEGYSVSREKKERFSLILESASTNQTSMYLCASSWGQGSMEKLFFGSGTQLSVL.

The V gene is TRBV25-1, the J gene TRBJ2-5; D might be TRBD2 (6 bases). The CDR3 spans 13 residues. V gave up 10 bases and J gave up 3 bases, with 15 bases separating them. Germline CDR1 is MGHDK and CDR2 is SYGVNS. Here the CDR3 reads CATAGPGEETQYF. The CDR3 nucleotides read TGTGCCACCGCGGGACCGGGGGAAGAGACCCAGTACTTC. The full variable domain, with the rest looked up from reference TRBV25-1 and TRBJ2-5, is EADIYQTPRYLVIGTGKKITLECSQTMGHDKMYWYQQDPGMELHLIHYSYGVNSTEKGDLSSESTVSRIRTEHFPLTLESARPSHTSQYLCATAGPGEETQYFGPGTRLLVL.

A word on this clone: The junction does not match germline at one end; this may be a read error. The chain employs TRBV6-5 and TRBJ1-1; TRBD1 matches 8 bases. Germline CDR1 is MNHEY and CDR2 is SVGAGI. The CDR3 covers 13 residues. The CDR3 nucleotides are TGTGCCAGCACCCGACAGGGGAACGCTGAAGCTTTCTTT. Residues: CASTRQGNAEAFF.

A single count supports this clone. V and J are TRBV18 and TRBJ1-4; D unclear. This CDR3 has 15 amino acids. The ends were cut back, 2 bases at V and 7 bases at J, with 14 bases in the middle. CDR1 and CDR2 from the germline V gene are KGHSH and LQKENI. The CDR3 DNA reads TGTGCCAGCTCACCATTGGACGGACTCTCTGAAAAACTGTTTTTT. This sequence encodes CASSPLDGLSEKLFF.

CDR3 nucleotide sequence: TGTGCCAGCAGTTACTCCCAGGGGGGGACCCAGTACTTC. Translation: CASSYSQGGTQYF. The chain carries TRBV6-2 or TRBV6-3 and TRBJ2-5; D might be TRBD1 (7 bases). V shed 0 bases and J shed 7 bases, with 9 bases lying between them. There are 13 residues in the CDR3. CDR1 and CDR2 from the germline V gene are MNHEY and SVGEGT.

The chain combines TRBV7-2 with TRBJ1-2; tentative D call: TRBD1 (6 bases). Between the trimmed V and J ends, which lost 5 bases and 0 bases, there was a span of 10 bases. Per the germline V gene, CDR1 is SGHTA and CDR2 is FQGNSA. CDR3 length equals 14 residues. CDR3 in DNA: TGTGCCAGCAGCCTCACAGGGTCTAACTATGGCTACACCTTC. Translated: CASSLTGSNYGYTF.

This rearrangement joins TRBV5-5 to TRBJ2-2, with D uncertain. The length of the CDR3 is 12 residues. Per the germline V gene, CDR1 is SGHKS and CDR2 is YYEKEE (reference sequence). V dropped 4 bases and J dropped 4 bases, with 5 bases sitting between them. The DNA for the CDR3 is TGTGCCAGCAGCCTATTCACCGGGGAGCTGTTTTTT. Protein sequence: CASSLFTGELFF.

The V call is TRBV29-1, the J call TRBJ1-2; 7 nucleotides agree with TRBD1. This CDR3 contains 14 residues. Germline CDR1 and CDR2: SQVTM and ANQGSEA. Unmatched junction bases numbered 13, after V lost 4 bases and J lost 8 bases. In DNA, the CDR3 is TGCAGCGTTGGAGGCAGGGGGAGTCCTGAAGGCTACACCTTC. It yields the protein CSVGGRGSPEGYTF. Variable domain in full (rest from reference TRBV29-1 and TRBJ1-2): SAVISQKPSRDICQRGTSLTIQCQVDSQVTMMFWYRQQPGQSLTLIATANQGSEATYESGFVIDKFPISRPNLTFSTLTVSNMSPEDSSIYLCSVGGRGSPEGYTFGSGTRLTVV.

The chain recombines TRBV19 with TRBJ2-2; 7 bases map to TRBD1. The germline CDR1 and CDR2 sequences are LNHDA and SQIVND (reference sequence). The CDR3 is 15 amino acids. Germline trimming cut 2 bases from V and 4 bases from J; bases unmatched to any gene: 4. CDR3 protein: CASSITGASTGELFF. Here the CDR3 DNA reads TGTGCCAGTAGTATAACAGGGGCTAGCACCGGGGAGCTGTTTTTT.

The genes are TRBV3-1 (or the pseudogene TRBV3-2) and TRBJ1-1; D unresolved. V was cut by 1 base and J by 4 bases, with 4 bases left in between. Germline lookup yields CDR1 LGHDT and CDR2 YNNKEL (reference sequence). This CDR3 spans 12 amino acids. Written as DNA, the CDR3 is TGTGCCAGCAGCCAAGGAGCCACTGAAGCTTTCTTT. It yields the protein CASSQGATEAFF.

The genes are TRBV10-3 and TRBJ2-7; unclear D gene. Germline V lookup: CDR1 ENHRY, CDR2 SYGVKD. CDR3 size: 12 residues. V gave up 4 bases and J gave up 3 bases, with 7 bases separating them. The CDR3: CAISGQNYEQYF. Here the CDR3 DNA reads TGTGCCATCAGTGGGCAGAACTACGAGCAGTACTTC.

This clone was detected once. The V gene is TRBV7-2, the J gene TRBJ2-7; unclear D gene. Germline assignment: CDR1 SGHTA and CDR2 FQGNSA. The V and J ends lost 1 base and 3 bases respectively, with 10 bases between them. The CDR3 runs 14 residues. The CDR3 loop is CASSLGHKGYEQYF. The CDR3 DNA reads TGTGCCAGCAGCTTAGGACACAAAGGCTACGAGCAGTACTTC.

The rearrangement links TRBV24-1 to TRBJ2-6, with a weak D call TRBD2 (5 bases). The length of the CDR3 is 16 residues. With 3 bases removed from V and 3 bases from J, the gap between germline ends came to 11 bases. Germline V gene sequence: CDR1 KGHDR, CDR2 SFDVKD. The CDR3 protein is CATSDPGLGGANVLTF. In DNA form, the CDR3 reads TGTGCCACCAGTGATCCAGGACTGGGTGGGGCCAACGTCCTGACTTTC.

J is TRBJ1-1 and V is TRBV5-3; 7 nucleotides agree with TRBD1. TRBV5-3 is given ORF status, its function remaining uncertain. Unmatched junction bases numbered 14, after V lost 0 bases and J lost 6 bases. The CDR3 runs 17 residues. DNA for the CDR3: TGTGCCAGAAGCTTGGCCACTGCCAGGGGGGTTTGTGCTGAAGCTTTCTTT. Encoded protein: CARSLATARGVCAEAFF.

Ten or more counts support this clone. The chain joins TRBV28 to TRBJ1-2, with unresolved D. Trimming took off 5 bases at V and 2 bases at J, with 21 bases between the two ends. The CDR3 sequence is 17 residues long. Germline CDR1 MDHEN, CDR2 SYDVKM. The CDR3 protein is CASSRVEEAPQNYGYTF. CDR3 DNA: TGTGCCAGCAGTAGGGTCGAGGAGGCTCCTCAAAACTATGGCTACACCTTC.

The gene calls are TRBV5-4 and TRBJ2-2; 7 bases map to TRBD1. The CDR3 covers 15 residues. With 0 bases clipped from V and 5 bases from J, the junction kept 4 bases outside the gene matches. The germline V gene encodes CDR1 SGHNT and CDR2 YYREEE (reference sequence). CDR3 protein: CASSLAQQGTGELFF. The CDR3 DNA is TGTGCCAGCAGCTTGGCACAACAGGGGACCGGGGAGCTGTTTTTT.

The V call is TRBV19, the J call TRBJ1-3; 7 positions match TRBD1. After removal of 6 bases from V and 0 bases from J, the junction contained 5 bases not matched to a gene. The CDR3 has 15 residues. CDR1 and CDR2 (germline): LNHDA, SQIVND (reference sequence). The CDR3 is CASSKDRASGNTIYF. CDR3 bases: TGTGCCAGTAGCAAAGACAGGGCCTCTGGAAACACCATATATTTT.

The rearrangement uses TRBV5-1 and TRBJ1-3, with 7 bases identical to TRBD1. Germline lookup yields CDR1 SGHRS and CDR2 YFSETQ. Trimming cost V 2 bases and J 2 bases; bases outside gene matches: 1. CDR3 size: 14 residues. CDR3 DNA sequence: TGCGCCAGCAGCTTAGGGACAGCTGGAAACACCATATATTTT. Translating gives CASSLGTAGNTIYF.

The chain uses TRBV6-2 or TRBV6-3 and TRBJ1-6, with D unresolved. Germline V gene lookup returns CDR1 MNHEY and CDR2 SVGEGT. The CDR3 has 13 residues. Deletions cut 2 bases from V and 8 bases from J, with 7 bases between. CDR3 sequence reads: CASSYPVDSPLHF. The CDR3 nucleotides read TGTGCCAGCAGTTACCCGGTCGATTCACCCCTCCACTTT.

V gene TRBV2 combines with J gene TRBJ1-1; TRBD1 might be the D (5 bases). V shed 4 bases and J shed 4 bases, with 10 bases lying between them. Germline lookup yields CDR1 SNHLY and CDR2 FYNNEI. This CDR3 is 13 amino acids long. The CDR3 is CASSGTGSTEAFF. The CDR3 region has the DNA TGTGCCAGCAGTGGAACAGGTTCCACTGAAGCTTTCTTT.

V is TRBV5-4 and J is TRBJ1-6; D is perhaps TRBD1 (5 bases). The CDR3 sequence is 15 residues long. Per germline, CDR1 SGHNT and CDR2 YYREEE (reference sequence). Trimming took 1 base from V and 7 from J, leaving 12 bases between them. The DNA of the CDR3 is TGTGCCAGCAGCTTGTGGGGGGGATCGAATTCACCCCTCCACTTT. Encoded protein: CASSLWGGSNSPLHF.

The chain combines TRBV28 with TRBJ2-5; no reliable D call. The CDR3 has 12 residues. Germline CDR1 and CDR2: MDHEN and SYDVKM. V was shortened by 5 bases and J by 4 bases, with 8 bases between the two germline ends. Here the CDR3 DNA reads TGTGCCAGCAGTCCAGGTGTAGAGACCCAGTACTTC. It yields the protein CASSPGVETQYF. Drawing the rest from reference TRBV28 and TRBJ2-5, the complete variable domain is DVKVTQSSRYLVKRTGEKVFLECVQDMDHENMFWYRQDPGLGLRLIYFSYDVKMKEKGDIPEGYSVSREKKERFSLILESASTNQTSMYLCASSPGVETQYFGPGTRLLVL.